Listed here are 25 T cell receptor beta chains from one sample, sequenced in a study of blood T cell repertoires in COVID-19 (dated by TCRdb to 2018 to 2020). Library method: the immunoSEQ multiplex PCR assay. TCRdb holds this immuneACCESS table with in-frame rearrangements only. Some clones are missing; in checked studies, unresolved V genes explain under half, and the rest has no known cause. In this sample the table shows roughly 250,000 clones, roughly 84% of which occur a single time. More than 1.5% of the sample is in the top ten clones. Sequencing used peripheral blood. These receptors were obtained from a woman in her forties who had recovered from COVID-19.

V gene TRBV5-4 combines with J gene TRBJ2-3, with 9 bases identical to TRBD1. With V trimmed by 4 bases and J by 2 bases, 8 bases remained unmatched. Germline V gene lookup returns CDR1 SGHNT and CDR2 YYREEE (reference sequence). This CDR3 has 16 amino acids. The CDR3 sequence is CASSTIRDRATDTQYF. The CDR3 DNA reads as TGTGCCAGCAGCACGATCCGGGACAGGGCCACAGATACGCAGTATTTT.

V usage is TRBV3-1 (or the pseudogene TRBV3-2) and J usage is TRBJ1-3; no clear D gene. The CDR3 runs 16 residues. The V end was cut by 4 bases, the J end by 0 bases, with 13 bases between. Germline V gives CDR1 LGHDT, CDR2 YNNKEL (reference sequence). The CDR3 here is CASSRWTGFSGNTIYF. The CDR3 DNA sequence: TGTGCCAGCAGCCGATGGACGGGGTTCTCTGGAAACACCATATATTTT.

The chain employs TRBV5-6 and TRBJ1-2; 11 nucleotides align to TRBD1. Germline trimming cut 0 bases from V and 7 bases from J; bases unmatched to any gene: 8. Germline V gene data show CDR1 as SGHDT and CDR2 as YYEEEE. The CDR3 has 16 residues. In DNA, the CDR3 is TGTGCCAGCAGCTTGGCTTTCGGACAGGGGGCTCTTGGCTACACCTTC. Translated, it gives CASSLAFGQGALGYTF. Full variable domain (rest looked up from reference TRBV5-6 and TRBJ1-2): DAGVTQSPTHLIKTRGQQVTLRCSPKSGHDTVSWYQQALGQGPQFIFQYYEEEERQRGNFPDRFSGHQFPNYSSELNVNALLLGDSALYLCASSLAFGQGALGYTFGSGTRLTVV.

The V call is TRBV5-4, the J call TRBJ2-5; 10 bases are a match to TRBD1. V was pared by 5 bases and J by 5 bases, with 6 bases of the junction left unmatched. Germline lookup yields CDR1 SGHNT and CDR2 YYREEE (reference sequence). The CDR3 runs 14 residues. As DNA, the CDR3 is TGTGCCAGCAGTTCGACAGGGGGCGCGGAGACCCAGTACTTC. This translates into CASSSTGGAETQYF.

This chain connects TRBV3-1 (or the pseudogene TRBV3-2) to TRBJ2-6; D possibly corresponds to TRBD1 (6 bases). This CDR3 is built from 18 residues. Germline V gives CDR1 LGHDT, CDR2 YNNKEL (reference sequence). V lost 3 bases and J lost 0, with 15 bases in between. The CDR3 DNA is TGTGCCAGCAGCCAGACTTGGACAGCCAGCTCTGGGGCCAACGTCCTGACTTTC. Amino acid sequence: CASSQTWTASSGANVLTF.

J is TRBJ1-5 and V is TRBV13; a possible D gene is TRBD1 (6 bases). Germline V lookup: CDR1 PRHDT, CDR2 FYEKMQ (reference sequence). V was shortened by 2 bases and J by 0 bases, with 8 bases between the two germline ends. The CDR3 consists of 15 residues. The CDR3 reads CASSLQGTSNQPQHF. CDR3 DNA sequence: TGTGCCAGCAGCTTACAGGGGACTAGCAATCAGCCCCAGCATTTT. The full variable domain, its missing parts supplied by reference TRBV13 and TRBJ1-5, is AAGVIQSPRHLIKEKRETATLKCYPIPRHDTVYWYQQGPGQDPQFLISFYEKMQSDKGSIPDRFSAQQFSDYHSELNMSSLELGDSALYFCASSLQGTSNQPQHFGDGTRLSIL.

This clone turned up a few times. The rearrangement joins TRBV2 to TRBJ2-3; possibly TRBD2 for D (6 bases). CDR1 and CDR2 from the germline V gene are SNHLY and FYNNEI. The CDR3 loop spans 18 amino acids. The ends were cut back, 4 bases at V and 1 base at J, with 21 bases in the middle. In DNA form, the CDR3 reads TGTGCCAGCAGTGTCGGGCAGGGAAGGGTAGCGGGCACAGATACGCAGTATTTT. It yields the protein CASSVGQGRVAGTDTQYF. Full variable domain (remainder filled in from reference TRBV2 and TRBJ2-3): EPEVTQTPSHQVTQMGQEVILRCVPISNHLYFYWYRQILGQKVEFLVSFYNNEISEKSEIFDDQFSVERPDGSNFTLKIRSTKLEDSAMYFCASSVGQGRVAGTDTQYFGPGTRLTVL.

This clone has a single count. The chain is built from TRBV19 and TRBJ2-5; perhaps TRBD2 as D (7 bases). Germline V gene sequence: CDR1 LNHDA, CDR2 SQIVND (reference sequence). The germline V and J ends were trimmed by 4 bases and 5 bases, with 17 bases remaining between them. The CDR3 is made up of 15 amino acids. The CDR3 sequence is CASSSRWGGDETQYF. DNA for the CDR3: TGTGCCAGTAGTAGCCGATGGGGGGGCGACGAGACCCAGTACTTC.

This chain links TRBV2 with TRBJ1-2; possibly TRBD1 for D (5 bases). Germline lookup yields CDR1 SNHLY and CDR2 FYNNEI. The CDR3 contains 15 residues. The ends were cut back, 2 bases at V and 2 bases at J, with 12 bases in the middle. The DNA for the CDR3 is TGTGCCAGCAGTGAAACCGCAGGGTCGAACTATGGCTACACCTTC. Translating it yields CASSETAGSNYGYTF. Filled out from reference TRBV2 and TRBJ1-2, the complete variable domain reads EPEVTQTPSHQVTQMGQEVILRCVPISNHLYFYWYRQILGQKVEFLVSFYNNEISEKSEIFDDQFSVERPDGSNFTLKIRSTKLEDSAMYFCASSETAGSNYGYTFGSGTRLTVV.

This clone was counted only a few times. CDR3 DNA: TGTGCCATCAGTTTGTCAGCGGGCGGCTATAATTCACCCCTCCACTTT. Amino acid sequence: CAISLSAGGYNSPLHF. J is TRBJ1-6 and V is TRBV10-3; D uncertain. The CDR3 is 16 amino acids. The germline CDR1 and CDR2 sequences are ENHRY and SYGVKD. The V end lost 5 bases, the J end lost 3 bases, and 14 bases lay between the germline ends.

V gene TRBV7-9 combines with J gene TRBJ2-7; possible D gene TRBD1, 6 bases. The CDR3 runs 14 residues. From germline, CDR1 is SEHNR and CDR2 FQNEAQ (reference sequence). V was pared by 5 bases and J by 2 bases, with 13 bases between. CDR3 in DNA: TGTGCCAGCAGCCCCAGGGGATTGGCCTACGAGCAGTACTTC. This codes for CASSPRGLAYEQYF. Combining the CDR3 with reference TRBV7-9 and TRBJ2-7 gives the whole variable domain DTGVSQNPRHKITKRGQNVTFRCDPISEHNRLYWYRQTLGQGPEFLTYFQNEAQLEKSRLLSDRFSAERPKGSFSTLEIQRTEQGDSAMYLCASSPRGLAYEQYFGPGTRLTVT.

The chain is built from TRBV7-3 and TRBJ2-2; TRBD1 aligns across 7 bases. In germline, CDR1 is SGHTA, CDR2 FQGTGA. The CDR3 length is 17 residues. V shed 4 bases, J shed 1 base, and the junction held 9 bases outside the gene matches. CDR3 sequence reads: CASSSQPGQRNTGELFF. Here the CDR3 DNA reads TGTGCCAGCAGCTCACAGCCGGGACAGCGGAACACCGGGGAGCTGTTTTTT.

J is TRBJ2-2 and V is TRBV2; 10 positions match TRBD1. The germline V gene has CDR1 SNHLY and CDR2 FYNNEI. CDR3 size: 16 residues. J was trimmed by 4 bases and V by 6 bases; bases with no gene match: 8. The CDR3 protein is CASRERQGAGTGELFF. CDR3 sequence (DNA): TGTGCCAGCAGGGAACGACAGGGGGCGGGCACCGGGGAGCTGTTTTTT.

V gene TRBV10-3 combines with J gene TRBJ2-1; possible D gene TRBD1, 6 bases. The CDR3 consists of 13 residues. Trimming took off 6 bases at V and 6 bases at J, with 12 bases between the two ends. From germline, CDR1 is ENHRY and CDR2 SYGVKD. In DNA, the CDR3 is TGTGCCATCAGGTTAGGGGGACGCAATGAGCAGTTCTTC. This codes for CAIRLGGRNEQFF.

The chain's CDR3 is CASSSTGQGAWEQYF. Here the CDR3 DNA reads TGTGCCAGCAGCTCAACGGGACAGGGGGCATGGGAGCAGTACTTC. The rearrangement uses TRBV5-4 and TRBJ2-7; 12 nucleotides match TRBD1. V trimming: 3 bases; J trimming: 7 bases; junction bases outside the gene matches: 8. From germline, CDR1 is SGHNT and CDR2 YYREEE (reference sequence). The CDR3 sequence is 15 residues long.

As for this clone: Other DNA sequences from this sample encode an identical CDR3 as well. The CDR3 DNA follows: TGCGCCAGCAGCTTGGGACAGGGGGCGTACGAGCAGTACTTC. Protein: CASSLGQGAYEQYF. The rearrangement links TRBV5-1 to TRBJ2-7; 10 bases align to TRBD1. The V and J ends lost 0 bases and 4 bases, in that order; junction bases with no gene match: 1. Per germline, CDR1 SGHRS and CDR2 YFSETQ. The CDR3 covers 14 residues.

The chain has TRBV28 and TRBJ1-2; 9 nucleotides agree with TRBD1. The CDR3 length is 14 residues. CDR1 is MDHEN, CDR2 SYDVKM, per germline. The V segment lost 3 bases and the J segment 6 bases; nucleotides outside the gene matches: 5. The CDR3 coding sequence is TGTGCCAGCAGTTTTACAGGGGGCGGAAATGGCTACACCTTC. Its protein product is CASSFTGGGNGYTF.

The genes are TRBV4-1 and TRBJ2-2; possible D gene TRBD1, 6 bases. The CDR3 contains 17 residues. With 1 base removed from V and 6 bases from J, the gap between germline ends came to 18 bases. The V gene's germline CDR1 is MGHRA and CDR2 YSYEKL. CDR3 sequence: CASSQVPGVKVAGELFF. The CDR3 nucleotides are TGCGCCAGCAGCCAAGTCCCAGGGGTTAAGGTGGCCGGGGAGCTGTTTTTT.

The chain is built from TRBV3-1 (or the pseudogene TRBV3-2) and TRBJ2-7, with 7 nucleotides matching TRBD1. V gave up 5 bases and J gave up 3 bases; unmatched junction bases: 10. This CDR3 contains 15 residues. CDR1 and CDR2 (germline): LGHDT, YNNKEL (reference sequence). The CDR3 coding sequence is TGTGCCAGCAGCGCCGGGACAGCGAGATTCTACGAGCAGTACTTC. As protein: CASSAGTARFYEQYF.

The gene calls are TRBV15 and TRBJ1-4; no clear D. The CDR3 covers 13 residues. V was pared by 1 base and J by 8 bases, with 8 bases between. CDR1 is LNHNV, CDR2 YYDKDF, per germline (reference sequence). CDR3 DNA: TGTGCCACCAGCAGAGGCGCGGTGGAAAAACTGTTTTTT. Protein sequence: CATSRGAVEKLFF. Together with reference TRBV15 and TRBJ1-4, the CDR3 gives the full variable domain: DAMVIQNPRYQVTQFGKPVTLSCSQTLNHNVMYWYQQKSSQAPKLLFHYYDKDFNNEADTPDNFQSRRPNTSFCFLDIRSPGLGDTAMYLCATSRGAVEKLFFGSGTQLSVL.

The J gene is TRBJ1-2, the V gene TRBV6-1; 9 bases are shared with TRBD1. The germline V gene encodes CDR1 MNHNS and CDR2 SASEGT. Germline trimming cut 1 base from V and 4 bases from J; bases unmatched to any gene: 4. This CDR3 has 15 amino acids. The CDR3 spells CASSEGTGEGYGYTF. CDR3 coding DNA: TGTGCCAGCAGTGAAGGGACAGGGGAAGGCTATGGCTACACCTTC.

This clone was seen just once. V is TRBV27 and J is TRBJ1-4, with D unresolved. Germline CDR1 is MNHEY and CDR2 is SMNVEV (reference sequence). The CDR3 sequence is 16 residues long. Deletions cut 10 bases from V and 0 bases from J, with 18 bases between. CDR3 nucleotide sequence: TGTGCCACGAGGGTTGGTCAGCCTGCAACTAATGAAAAACTGTTTTTT. Translated: CATRVGQPATNEKLFF.

This sequence joins TRBV30 and TRBJ1-2; a possible D gene is TRBD1 (5 bases). The germline CDR1 and CDR2 sequences are GTSNPN and SVGIG (reference sequence). The CDR3 has 16 residues. V was cut by 4 bases and J by 1 base, with 19 bases left in between. CDR3 in DNA: TGTGCCTGGAAAGGACCCCGGCAGGGTAATAACTATGGCTACACCTTC. It is translated as CAWKGPRQGNNYGYTF.

V gene TRBV7-9 combines with J gene TRBJ2-3, with TRBD1 as a possible D gene (5 bases). CDR3 length: 15 amino acids. V lost 3 bases and J 6 bases, leaving 16 bases between the germline ends. Germline CDR1 SEHNR, CDR2 FQNEAQ (reference sequence). The CDR3 here is CASSFPAGFPDTQYF. Written as DNA, the CDR3 is TGTGCCAGCAGCTTTCCGGCAGGGTTCCCCGATACGCAGTATTTT.

This chain joins TRBV10-3 and TRBJ2-7; possibly TRBD1 for D (5 bases). This CDR3 has 12 residues. V lost 4 bases and J lost 5, with 9 bases in between. Germline V gene sequence: CDR1 ENHRY, CDR2 SYGVKD. The CDR3 DNA reads as TGTGCCATCAGTGCTACAGGCCACGAGCAGTACTTC. Residues: CAISATGHEQYF.